A single sample gave rise to the 27 T cell receptor beta chains below, sequenced in a study of PD-L1 blockade in urothelial cancer. This sample's time point: pretreatment peripheral blood. Measured with immunoSEQ multiplex PCR; TCRdb has only the in-frame clones, and not every one. This table has about 81,000 clones, around four fifths appearing once. Sequencing used PBMCs, obtained around atezolizumab (anti-PD-L1) treatment. The receptors stem from a middle-aged man with urothelial cancer.

V and J are TRBV15 and TRBJ1-5; D unresolved. V was clipped by 8 bases and J by 6 bases, with 20 bases between them. The CDR3 has 15 residues. Germline V lookup: CDR1 LNHNV, CDR2 YYDKDF (reference sequence). The CDR3 bases are TGTGCCACCTCCGGGATGACCGGGGAAGCTCAGCCCCAGCATTTT. Translated, it gives CATSGMTGEAQPQHF.

The chain employs TRBV27 and TRBJ1-1, with D possibly being TRBD1 (5 bases). The germline CDR1 and CDR2 sequences are MNHEY and SMNVEV (reference sequence). The V end lost 3 bases, the J end lost 8 bases, and 16 bases lay between the germline ends. There are 14 residues in the CDR3. CDR3 bases: TGTGCCAGCAGTTTGACTTTCGACAGCCGCGAAGCTTTCTTT. This sequence encodes CASSLTFDSREAFF.

V is TRBV6-6 and J is TRBJ1-2, with D possibly matching TRBD1 (5 bases). The CDR3 loop spans 13 amino acids. The germline V gene encodes CDR1 MNHNY and CDR2 SVGAGI (reference sequence). Trimming removed 6 bases from V and 9 bases from J, with 17 bases in between. CDR3 protein: CASRERAGFSYTF. CDR3 sequence (DNA): TGTGCCAGCAGGGAAAGGGCAGGGTTTAGCTACACCTTC.

This clone came up once. This chain connects TRBV7-8 to TRBJ2-3; 9 bases are shared with TRBD2. The germline gives CDR1 SGHVS, CDR2 FQNEAQ. Trimming at V came to 5 bases and at J to 5 bases, leaving 5 bases not matched to a gene. The CDR3 length is 14 residues. CDR3 protein: CASSIHSGRDTQYF. The CDR3 coding sequence is TGTGCCAGCAGCATCCATAGCGGGAGAGATACGCAGTATTTT.

This chain uses TRBV30 with TRBJ2-7, with 12 bases that match TRBD2. Looked up from germline, CDR1 is GTSNPN and CDR2 is SVGIG (reference sequence). There are 14 residues in the CDR3. The ends lost 4 bases at V and 5 bases at J; junction bases unmatched: 6. CDR3 in amino acids: CAWTRLAGVHEQYF. In DNA form, the CDR3 reads TGTGCCTGGACCCGACTAGCGGGAGTCCACGAGCAGTACTTC.

This clone was counted a few times. The chain couples TRBV14 to TRBJ1-3; D is undetermined. Trimming removed 0 bases at V and 4 bases at J, with 10 bases between. Germline V gives CDR1 SGHDN, CDR2 FVKESK. The CDR3 sequence is 15 residues long. CDR3 nucleotides: TGTGCCAGCAGCCAAGATCGGGGAGGGGGAAACACCATATATTTT. Amino acids: CASSQDRGGGNTIYF.

This chain uses TRBV28 with TRBJ2-7, with 8 bases matching TRBD2. The germline V gene has CDR1 MDHEN and CDR2 SYDVKM. The CDR3 runs 13 residues. The junction had 3 bases not matched to a gene; V was cut back by 6 bases and J by 2 bases. This CDR3 is CASRAGGPYEQYF. The DNA for the CDR3 is TGTGCCAGCAGGGCGGGAGGACCCTACGAGCAGTACTTC.

This clone appeared a few times. Other nucleotide sequences from this sample produce the same CDR3. This sequence joins TRBV19 and TRBJ1-1, with D maybe TRBD1 (5 bases). The germline V gene encodes CDR1 LNHDA and CDR2 SQIVND (reference sequence). Trimming pared 3 bases from V and 0 bases from J, leaving 11 bases between. This CDR3 contains 15 residues. CDR3 residues: CASSISGGLNTEAFF. CDR3 DNA: TGTGCCAGTAGTATCTCGGGGGGTTTGAACACTGAAGCTTTCTTT.

The rearrangement joins TRBV27 to TRBJ2-1, with no clear D. Germline CDR1 MNHEY, CDR2 SMNVEV (reference sequence). This CDR3 region has 16 residues. V gave up 5 bases and J gave up 0 bases, with 14 bases separating them. This CDR3 reads CASSPRKLSSYNEQFF. The CDR3, as DNA: TGTGCCAGCAGTCCGAGGAAGCTAAGCTCCTACAATGAGCAGTTCTTC.

The V and J genes are TRBV7-2 and TRBJ2-7, with D perhaps TRBD1 (6 bases). Germline CDR1 SGHTA, CDR2 FQGNSA. Trimming took 3 bases from V and 0 from J, leaving 12 bases between them. The CDR3 runs 15 residues. The DNA for the CDR3 is TGTGCCAGCAGCTTGCAGGGGTATAGCTCCTACGAGCAGTACTTC. Protein sequence: CASSLQGYSSYEQYF. The full variable domain, rest sourced from reference TRBV7-2 and TRBJ2-7, is GAGVSQSPSNKVTEKGKDVELRCDPISGHTALYWYRQSLGQGLEFLIYFQGNSAPDKSGLPSDRFSAERTGGSVSTLTIQRTQQEDSAVYLCASSLQGYSSYEQYFGPGTRLTVT.

The V and J genes are TRBV7-6 and TRBJ2-2, with D unclear. V lost 6 bases and J 3 bases, leaving 11 bases between the germline ends. CDR1 is SGHVS and CDR2 is FNYEAQ in the germline V gene. The CDR3 loop spans 14 amino acids. The CDR3 coding sequence is TGTGCCAGCAGATCACAGCTTGACACCGGGGAGCTGTTTTTT. This codes for CASRSQLDTGELFF. The whole variable domain, filled in from reference TRBV7-6 and TRBJ2-2, reads GAGVSQSPRYKVTKRGQDVALRCDPISGHVSLYWYRQALGQGPEFLTYFNYEAQQDKSGLPNDRFSAERPEGSISTLTIQRTEQRDSAMYRCASRSQLDTGELFFGEGSRLTVL.

With regard to this clone: One end of the junction varies from germline; a read error may be responsible. The V call is TRBV5-1, the J call TRBJ1-1, with TRBD1 as a possible D gene (5 bases). The CDR3 is made up of 15 amino acids. Germline V gives CDR1 SGHRS, CDR2 YFSETQ. CDR3 bases: TGCGCCAGCAGCTTCCCCCCCAGGGTGAAGACTGAAGCTTTCTTT. It codes for CASSFPPRVKTEAFF.

The chain couples TRBV27 to TRBJ1-2, with TRBD1 identical over 10 bases. CDR3 length: 14 amino acids. Germline loops: CDR1 MNHEY, CDR2 SMNVEV (reference sequence). Trimming removed 6 bases from V and 6 bases from J; junction bases left unmatched: 7. The chain's CDR3 is CASRSGQGFNGYTF. For the CDR3, the DNA is TGTGCCAGCAGGTCGGGACAGGGGTTTAATGGCTACACCTTC.

The rearrangement joins TRBV5-8 to TRBJ1-2; 7 positions agree with TRBD1. Trimming cost V 5 bases and J 2 bases; bases outside gene matches: 3. This CDR3 has 13 amino acids. Germline V gene data show CDR1 as SGHTS and CDR2 as YDEGEE. The CDR3 nucleotides read TGTGCCAGCAGTCGGACAGGAAACTATGGCTACACCTTC. It codes for CASSRTGNYGYTF.

J is TRBJ1-1 and V is TRBV5-1, with D possibly matching TRBD1 (6 bases). The germline V gene has CDR1 SGHRS and CDR2 YFSETQ. V was trimmed by 4 bases and J by 5 bases, leaving 18 bases between them. The CDR3 loop spans 15 amino acids. CDR3 nucleotide sequence: TGCGCCAGCAGCGATGCACAGGGCTTGGGGACTGAAGCTTTCTTT. Protein: CASSDAQGLGTEAFF.

V is TRBV28 and J is TRBJ2-7; 8 nucleotides line up with TRBD1. V lost 5 bases to trimming and J lost 2 bases; unmatched junction nucleotides: 8. The CDR3 is 15 amino acids. Germline-derived CDR1 and CDR2 are MDHEN and SYDVKM. The CDR3 loop reads CASSQGAWGAYEQYF. CDR3 DNA: TGTGCCAGCAGTCAGGGGGCTTGGGGGGCCTACGAGCAGTACTTC.

This clone came up once. This sequence joins TRBV9 and TRBJ2-7, with 7 bases lining up with TRBD1. The CDR3 loop spans 14 amino acids. Germline V lookup: CDR1 SGDLS, CDR2 YYNGEE. V was clipped by 4 bases and J by 2 bases; unmatched bases: 6. The CDR3 here is CASSPSGQTYEQYF. CDR3 sequence (DNA): TGTGCCAGCAGCCCCTCGGGACAGACCTACGAGCAGTACTTC. Supplemented by reference TRBV9 and TRBJ2-7, the full variable domain reads DSGVTQTPKHLITATGQRVTLRCSPRSGDLSVYWYQQSLDQGLQFLIQYYNGEERAKGNILERFSAQQFPDLHSELNLSSLELGDSALYFCASSPSGQTYEQYFGPGTRLTVT.

This rearrangement joins TRBV7-9 to TRBJ1-4; D is perhaps TRBD1 (5 bases). Germline-derived CDR1 and CDR2 are SEHNR and FQNEAQ (reference sequence). V dropped 3 bases and J dropped 2 bases, with 7 bases sitting between them. This CDR3 has 14 residues. The CDR3 region is CASSFGATNEKLFF. As DNA, the CDR3 is TGTGCCAGCAGCTTTGGGGCGACTAATGAAAAACTGTTTTTT.

The chain employs TRBV5-6 and TRBJ2-7; D gene unclear. CDR3 length: 14 residues. V lost 0 bases to trimming and J lost 2 bases, with 9 bases between them. Germline V lookup: CDR1 SGHDT, CDR2 YYEEEE. The chain's CDR3 is CASSLGQHPYEQYF. The CDR3 coding sequence is TGTGCCAGCAGCTTGGGGCAACACCCCTACGAGCAGTACTTC.

The V and J genes are TRBV6-6 and TRBJ1-1; TRBD1 aligns across 9 bases. Germline trimming cut 6 bases from V and 11 bases from J; bases unmatched to any gene: 7. Germline CDR1 and CDR2: MNHNY and SVGAGI (reference sequence). This CDR3 is built from 12 residues. This CDR3 reads CASRSSGTGAFF. CDR3 sequence (DNA): TGTGCCAGCAGATCATCCGGGACAGGGGCTTTCTTT.

The V gene is TRBV5-1, the J gene TRBJ1-4; 7 bases agree with TRBD1. Trimming at V came to 5 bases and at J to 4 bases, leaving 8 bases not matched to a gene. Germline-derived CDR1 and CDR2 are SGHRS and YFSETQ. The CDR3 has 15 residues. The CDR3 here is CASRPRQGVNEKLFF. The CDR3 DNA reads as TGCGCCAGCAGGCCCCGACAGGGAGTTAATGAAAAACTGTTTTTT.

The chain uses TRBV29-1 and TRBJ2-5; the match to TRBD2 covers 10 bases. Germline CDR1 and CDR2: SQVTM and ANQGSEA. The junction had 7 bases not matched to a gene; V was cut back by 5 bases and J by 1 base. This CDR3 is built from 15 residues. The CDR3 region has the DNA TGCAGCGTTATTGGGTCTAGCGGGAGCCAAGAGACCCAGTACTTC. This encodes CSVIGSSGSQETQYF.

In this sample, this clone turned up once. V usage is TRBV5-5 and J usage is TRBJ2-5, with 11 bases lining up with TRBD2. The CDR3 covers 17 residues. Germline lookup yields CDR1 SGHKS and CDR2 YYEKEE (reference sequence). V was clipped by 2 bases and J by 6 bases; unmatched bases: 12. CDR3 DNA sequence: TGTGCCAGCAGCTTTGAGCCTAGCGGGAGGTTGGTGAAGACCCAGTACTTC. This encodes CASSFEPSGRLVKTQYF.

This chain connects TRBV30 to TRBJ2-1; 7 bases are a match to TRBD1. The V gene end was trimmed by 4 bases and the J gene end by 6 bases; junction bases not matched to a gene: 3. This CDR3 is 12 amino acids long. CDR1 and CDR2 from the germline V gene are GTSNPN and SVGIG (reference sequence). For the CDR3, the DNA is TGTGCCTGGACAACAGGGGCCAATGAGCAGTTCTTC. Its protein is CAWTTGANEQFF.

This clone was found a few times. The DNA of the CDR3 is TGTGCCACCAGCAGAGAGCGGGAGATTGATACGCAGTATTTT. It encodes CATSREREIDTQYF. V is TRBV15 and J is TRBJ2-3, with 7 bases lining up with TRBD2. Germline V lookup: CDR1 LNHNV, CDR2 YYDKDF (reference sequence). After removal of 0 bases from V and 6 bases from J, the junction contained 3 bases not matched to a gene. CDR3 length equals 14 residues.

The rearrangement uses TRBV11-2 and TRBJ2-5; possibly TRBD2 for D (5 bases). This CDR3 contains 17 residues. Germline V gene data show CDR1 as SGHAT and CDR2 as FQNNGV. V lost 0 bases and J lost 5, with 19 bases in between. The CDR3 region is CASSLDGMGGRRETQYF. The CDR3 region has the DNA TGTGCCAGCAGCTTAGATGGTATGGGCGGAAGGAGGGAGACCCAGTACTTC. Full variable domain (missing parts from reference TRBV11-2 and TRBJ2-5): EAGVAQSPRYKIIEKRQSVAFWCNPISGHATLYWYQQILGQGPKLLIQFQNNGVVDDSQLPKDRFSAERLKGVDSTLKIQPAKLEDSAVYLCASSLDGMGGRRETQYFGPGTRLLVL.

This chain joins TRBV7-2 and TRBJ1-5; 7 bases are shared with TRBD1. Germline CDR1 is SGHTA and CDR2 is FQGNSA. This CDR3 spans 12 amino acids. Trimming cost V 5 bases and J 12 bases; bases outside gene matches: 7. The DNA for the CDR3 is TGTGCCAGCAGCCCCGGGACAGAACACCAGCATTTT. Translation gives CASSPGTEHQHF.